This TCR beta chain appears in the sequencing data of a study of early T cells in non-severe SARS-CoV-2 infection. Across the whole study: Bulk RNA from unsorted whole blood was sequenced; chains were unpaired.

Trimming took off 0 bases at V and 3 bases at J, with 12 bases between the two ends. Germline V gene lookup returns CDR1 DFQATT and CDR2 SNEGSKA (reference sequence). This CDR3 spans 14 amino acids. TCRdb called the 5' RACE reads again in MiXCR, with one record for every CDR3 protein. The sample holds roughly 72,000 distinct CDR3 sequences, around 12% seen once. V is TRBV20-1 and J is TRBJ2-7; D remains ambiguous. Sequencing was performed on whole blood, taken at baseline. The receptor was derived from an adult who was a healthcare worker with PCR-confirmed SARS-CoV-2 infection or an uninfected control (not recorded which). DNA for the CDR3: TGCAGTGCTAGAGATCAGAGGTCCAACTACGAGCAGTACTTC. Its protein is CSARDQRSNYEQYF.